This T cell receptor beta chain was recovered during a study of blood T cell repertoires in COVID-19 (dated by TCRdb to the early 2020s). In terms of the full investigation: Samples covering the acute and convalescent phases of COVID-19 were provided by collaborators in the United States, Italy and Spain. The prospective study material was composed of cDNA or gDNA derived from T cells, B-cell-depleted T cells, or PBMCs. The dataset comprised deeply sampled blood TCRbeta repertoires from subjects exposed to, actively infected with, or recovered from COVID-19. The repertoires were released in a freely available public database intended as a resource for research on the immune response to SARS-CoV-2. Samples came from the ongoing ImmuneRACE study (first 160 participants) plus 1,254 subjects from 6 global collaborators. The sample metadata nearly always contained a de-identified subject ID, COVID-19 status, age in years and sex. Where HLA class I and class II types were available, the types were taken from metadata supplied by the sample provider, not from assay-based typing. Findings and caveats that apply to the study as a whole: Clinical and demographic metadata were provided uncurated, with the amount varying by source and participant.

TCRbeta CDR3 regions were amplified from genomic DNA using the immunoSEQ Assay, a bias-controlled multiplex PCR. The study's own analysis went as follows. The number of nucleated cells in each sample was estimated from the amplification of reference gene primers within the assay. To quantify the absolute abundance of each unique TCRbeta CDR3 rearrangement, sequence reads were collapsed and filtered. For each sample, productive Simpson clonality was calculated as the square root of Simpson's diversity index across productive rearrangements. The immuneACCESS repertoire file appears here via TCRdb, limited to in-frame rearrangements. These files lack a portion of the clones; in checked studies, under half of the deficit traces to unresolved V genes, and the cause of the others is not known. V, J and clone size are those of that table, while D and trimming were read from the DNA. The sample table contains roughly 20,000 clones; only one count was recorded for 85% to 90% of them. 13% of the sample is taken by the ten largest.

Comment on this clone: The clone's antigen remains unknown. No base-level quality is on record; no much larger clone is a single base apart.

Collaborating institutions collected whole blood in K2EDTA tubes following their own protocols. For TCRbeta analysis, collaborators shipped samples as frozen whole blood, isolated PBMCs, or DNA extracted from either of those sample types. V is pruned by 3 bases and J by 10 bases, leaving 6 bases of the junction without a gene match. Inclusive of the bounding cysteine and phenylalanine, the CDR3 is 13 residues long. Kept here is only the CDR3 DNA, which spans 39 bases and is read in frame from base 1. CDR1 and CDR2 are read off the germline V gene as KGHSH and LQKENI. The receptor chain draws on TRBV18 and TRBJ1-1, and 9 junctional nucleotides match TRBD1. This TCR was sampled from a man aged 60-69 years with active COVID-19. Source material: peripheral blood. The DNA sequence is as follows: TGTGCCAGCTCACCCCGGACAGGGGAAGGAGCTTTCTTT. This sequence encodes CASSPRTGEGAFF.